This T cell receptor beta chain was captured in a study of beta chain features in type 1 diabetes. Turning to the study itself: On cell yields, gender and age, patients and healthy donors were similar.

Sequenced material consisted of expressed TCRB transcripts (all of the isolated RNA was reverse transcribed). The protocol was immunoSEQ multiplex PCR, while the TCRdb copy is restricted to in-frame clones and leaves out a portion. Of under 400,000 clones in the sample, over 10% were seen once. This clone has only a few counts. Its antigen is as yet unknown. Study results and limitations: Across patients, naive, central memory and Treg TCRB repertoires exhibited apparently greater similarity than was observed across healthy donors. Shortening of TCRB CDR3s, moderate but significant, appeared in all four CD4+ subsets of Type 1 diabetes patients.

CDR1 and CDR2 (germline): SGDLS, YYNGEE. The CDR3 runs to 13 residues. Unmatched junction bases numbered 9, after V lost 5 bases and J lost 7 bases. This rearrangement joins TRBV9 to TRBJ2-7, with 7 nucleotides matching TRBD1. The sequenced material came from naive CD4+ T cells from blood. The TCR was taken from a man younger than 35 in good health. This CDR3 is CASSPRQGREQYF. The CDR3, as DNA: TGTGCCAGCAGTCCAAGACAGGGTCGGGAGCAGTACTTC.